The 18 T cell receptor beta chains listed next were all sequenced from one sample in a study of a mutant IDH1 vaccine in newly diagnosed glioma. Time point of the sample: baseline, week 1 (first vaccination visit). As for treatment: pre-vaccination baseline after standard-of-care therapy. Sequencing used immunoSEQ multiplex PCR; TCRdb keeps in-frame clones, though not all of them. The data show about 24,000 clones, approximately 91% seen once. The sequences come from PBMCs, collected from a glioma patient treated with radiotherapy, temozolomide or both. The source of these receptors is a young man with glioma.

This chain joins TRBV5-4 and TRBJ2-3, with D possibly being TRBD1 or TRBD2 (5 bases each). The V gene's germline CDR1 is SGHNT and CDR2 YYREEE (reference sequence). The CDR3 spans 14 residues. Trimming cost V 6 bases and J 0 bases, with 11 bases left between them. The CDR3 region is CASTGAGSTDTQYF. The CDR3 DNA is TGTGCCAGCACCGGGGCCGGTAGCACAGATACGCAGTATTTT.

The gene calls are TRBV5-8 and TRBJ2-3; a weak D match, TRBD2 (6 bases). Germline V gene lookup returns CDR1 SGHTS and CDR2 YDEGEE. V dropped 2 bases and J dropped 10 bases, with 11 bases sitting between them. This CDR3 is 12 amino acids long. In DNA form, the CDR3 reads TGTGCCAGCAGCTTTACGGGAGTTGCGCAGTATTTT. Its protein is CASSFTGVAQYF.

The CDR3 bases are TGTGCCAGCAGTCCACCCTTAGCGGACCCATACAATGAGCAGTTCTTC. It encodes CASSPPLADPYNEQFF. The gene calls are TRBV6-7 and TRBJ2-1, with D possibly matching TRBD2 (6 bases). Being an ORF, TRBV6-7 has a function that is uncertain. V was cut by 5 bases and J by 4 bases, with 18 bases left in between. The CDR3 sequence is 16 residues long.

V and J are TRBV27 and TRBJ2-7; D unclear. Germline loops: CDR1 MNHEY, CDR2 SMNVEV (reference sequence). CDR3 length: 13 amino acids. Trimming pared 0 bases from V and 2 bases from J, leaving 5 bases between. The CDR3 nucleotides are TGTGCCAGCAGTTTATCCCAAGCCTACGAGCAGTACTTC. Encoded protein: CASSLSQAYEQYF.

J is TRBJ2-1 and V is TRBV5-8, with 12 positions matching TRBD2. V lost 0 bases to trimming and J lost 6 bases; unmatched junction nucleotides: 4. This CDR3 spans 16 amino acids. Germline CDR1 SGHTS, CDR2 YDEGEE. The CDR3 coding sequence is TGTGCCAGCAGCTTGGCCCGACTAGCGGGAGCCAATGAGCAGTTCTTC. Translated: CASSLARLAGANEQFF.

This sequence joins TRBV5-6 and TRBJ1-2, with 7 bases lining up with TRBD1. CDR3 length equals 16 residues. V trimming: 4 bases; J trimming: 4 bases; junction bases outside the gene matches: 13. Germline V gene sequence: CDR1 SGHDT, CDR2 YYEEEE. The CDR3 protein is CASSPAGGVRIYGYTF. CDR3 sequence (DNA): TGTGCCAGCAGCCCCGCAGGGGGGGTCCGGATCTATGGCTACACCTTC.

The chain joins TRBV5-1 to TRBJ2-5; 7 nucleotides align to TRBD2. The CDR3 contains 15 residues. From germline, CDR1 is SGHRS and CDR2 YFSETQ. J was trimmed by 3 bases and V by 3 bases; bases with no gene match: 8. In nucleotides, the CDR3 is TGCGCCAGCAGCTCAAGCGGGGCAGCCGAAGAGACCCAGTACTTC. Translation gives CASSSSGAAEETQYF.

The rearrangement uses TRBV9 and TRBJ2-1; D could derive from TRBD1 or TRBD2 (6 bases each). V was trimmed by 2 bases and J by 6 bases, leaving 15 bases between them. Per germline, CDR1 SGDLS and CDR2 YYNGEE. The CDR3 is made up of 15 amino acids. The CDR3 DNA is TGTGCCAGCAGCGTTCTAGCGCGAGGGGGCAATGAGCAGTTCTTC. Its protein is CASSVLARGGNEQFF.

The gene calls are TRBV19 and TRBJ2-1; 8 bases match TRBD2. Per the germline V gene, CDR1 is LNHDA and CDR2 is SQIVND (reference sequence). CDR3 size: 15 residues. The V and J ends lost 3 bases and 4 bases, in that order; junction bases with no gene match: 5. The CDR3 loop reads CASSMGASGYNEQFF. DNA of the CDR3: TGTGCCAGTAGTATGGGAGCTAGCGGGTACAATGAGCAGTTCTTC.

The chain uses TRBV13 and TRBJ2-4; TRBD2 might be the D (5 bases). CDR3 length: 16 amino acids. Germline assignment: CDR1 PRHDT and CDR2 FYEKMQ (reference sequence). Trimming pared 7 bases from V and 2 bases from J, leaving 18 bases between. The CDR3 loop is CASTTAAYITKNIQYF. The DNA for the CDR3 is TGTGCCAGCACCACAGCGGCCTACATAACCAAAAACATTCAGTACTTC.

CDR3 sequence (DNA): TGTGCCAGCAGCCCCTCCCGGGGAGGGGCCGGGGAGCTGTTTTTT. This gives the protein CASSPSRGGAGELFF. The chain couples TRBV7-2 to TRBJ2-2; TRBD2 agrees at 7 bases. The CDR3 sequence is 15 residues long. Germline V gives CDR1 SGHTA, CDR2 FQGNSA. The V and J ends lost 5 bases and 6 bases, in that order; junction bases with no gene match: 9.

The rearrangement uses TRBV2 and TRBJ1-1; 9 bases map to TRBD1. Germline V gene sequence: CDR1 SNHLY, CDR2 FYNNEI. With V trimmed by 5 bases and J by 1 base, 5 bases remained unmatched. This CDR3 region has 15 residues. CDR3 in amino acids: CASSRTGAKNTEAFF. The CDR3 coding sequence is TGTGCCAGCAGTCGGACAGGGGCTAAGAACACTGAAGCTTTCTTT.

The rearrangement uses TRBV4-1 and TRBJ2-7; 7 bases are a match to TRBD1. Germline assignment: CDR1 MGHRA and CDR2 YSYEKL. The CDR3 consists of 16 residues. Trimming took 4 bases from V and 5 from J; bases not matched to a gene: 14. CDR3 nucleotide sequence: TGCGCCAGCAGCCCACACACAGGGGTAAGGTTGGACGAGCAGTACTTC. This gives the protein CASSPHTGVRLDEQYF.

The V call is TRBV2, the J call TRBJ2-1; D perhaps matches TRBD2 (6 bases). V gave up 8 bases and J gave up 5 bases, with 13 bases separating them. CDR1 SNHLY and CDR2 FYNNEI come from the germline V gene. This CDR3 is built from 13 residues. CDR3 nucleotides: TGTGCCAGCGACCGGGAGAGGGACAATGAGCAGTTCTTC. The encoded protein is CASDRERDNEQFF.

The chain carries TRBV7-8 and TRBJ1-6; 8 nucleotides line up with TRBD1. V dropped 5 bases and J dropped 7; count of bases not matched to a gene: 10. Looked up from germline, CDR1 is SGHVS and CDR2 is FQNEAQ. The CDR3 length is 16 residues. CDR3 loop: CASSLGTGQRNSPLHF. CDR3 coding DNA: TGTGCCAGCAGCCTGGGGACAGGTCAAAGGAATTCACCCCTCCACTTT.

This clone was counted between two and nine times. Other nucleotide sequences from this sample produce the same CDR3. The chain combines TRBV9 with TRBJ2-3; the D gene could be TRBD1 or TRBD2 (6 bases each). V was cut by 4 bases and J by 2 bases, with 17 bases left in between. The CDR3 is 16 residues long. CDR1 and CDR2 (germline): SGDLS, YYNGEE. Written as DNA, the CDR3 is TGTGCCAGCAGCCCTTTGGGGGGCTGGGCCACAGATACGCAGTATTTT. Its protein is CASSPLGGWATDTQYF.

This clone was detected only once. The chain joins TRBV28 to TRBJ2-7; 13 positions agree with TRBD2. This CDR3 has 14 residues. Trimming removed 10 bases from V and 4 bases from J; junction bases left unmatched: 7. The germline V gene has CDR1 MDHEN and CDR2 SYDVKM. The DNA for the CDR3 is TGTGCCATAAGGACTAGCGGGAGATGGTACGAGCAGTACTTC. Encoded protein: CAIRTSGRWYEQYF. Full variable domain (outside the CDR3, taken from reference TRBV28 and TRBJ2-7): DVKVTQSSRYLVKRTGEKVFLECVQDMDHENMFWYRQDPGLGLRLIYFSYDVKMKEKGDIPEGYSVSREKKERFSLILESASTNQTSMYLCAIRTSGRWYEQYFGPGTRLTVT.

The rearrangement joins TRBV5-1 to TRBJ2-2; D remains unclear. This CDR3 is built from 13 residues. Trimming cost V 4 bases and J 4 bases, with 8 bases left between them. Germline-derived CDR1 and CDR2 are SGHRS and YFSETQ. CDR3 loop: CASSTRGTGELFF. In DNA, the CDR3 is TGCGCCAGCAGCACCAGAGGCACCGGGGAGCTGTTTTTT.